This paragraph covers one T cell receptor (beta chain) sequence. This sample is part of a study of CD8+ T cells in alopecia areata. Investigators isolated RNA and reverse transcribed it into cDNA to act as the sequencing template. Only in-frame clones appear in the TCRdb table, and some are missing; sequencing was by immunoSEQ multiplex PCR. The sample carries some 170,000 clones, approximately 62% recorded once. PBMCs provided sorted CD4+ and CD8+ T cells. CDR3 length equals 12 residues. With 4 bases removed from V and 7 bases from J, the gap between germline ends came to 10 bases. In germline, CDR1 is MNHEY, CDR2 SMNVEV (reference sequence).

The sequences come from CD4+ T cells sorted from blood, collected at week 0. The origin of this receptor is a human donor with alopecia areata. V and J are TRBV27 and TRBJ1-2; D not certain. This chain's CDR3 is CASSSIGVGYTF. Written as DNA, the CDR3 is TGTGCCAGCAGTTCCATCGGGGTTGGCTACACCTTC.